This TCR beta chain was sequenced for a study of blood T cell repertoires in COVID-19. The protocol was immunoSEQ multiplex PCR, while the TCRdb copy is restricted to in-frame clones and leaves out a portion. The sample gives 90,000 to 120,000 clones, around 88% of which show up once; around 6.5% is in the top ten. Per germline, CDR1 SGHTS and CDR2 YDEGEE. The CDR3 consists of 15 residues. Trimming removed 3 bases from V and 6 bases from J, with 17 bases in between. The chain carries TRBV5-8 and TRBJ2-3; possibly TRBD2 for D (6 bases). The receptor's source is a man between 45 and 60 years old with active or convalescent COVID-19. The sequencing sample was made of peripheral blood. In nucleotides, the CDR3 is TGTGCCAGCAGCTCGGCGGGGACCACCGGGGATACGCAGTATTTT. Encoded protein: CASSSAGTTGDTQYF.